The 19 T cell receptor beta chains below come from one sample, sequenced in a study of blood T cell repertoires in COVID-19. Measured with immunoSEQ multiplex PCR; TCRdb has only the in-frame clones, and not every one. The data hold over 250,000 clones, with 85% observed a single time. The sequencing sample was made of peripheral blood. The receptors come from a human donor in a cohort sampled during active COVID-19.

The chain has TRBV21-1 and TRBJ2-1; the DNA was not used to check the table's D call, TRBD2. TRBV21-1 is listed as a pseudogene. CDR3 length equals 13 residues. The CDR3 sequence is CASSDSRGSEQFF. The CDR3 region has the DNA TGTGCCAGCAGCGACTCACGGGGGTCGGAGCAGTTCTTC.

J is TRBJ1-4 and V is TRBV6-5, with 9 bases that match TRBD1. Germline values: CDR1 MNHEY, CDR2 SVGAGI. The CDR3 is 16 amino acids. After removal of 2 bases from V and 8 bases from J, the junction contained 9 bases not matched to a gene. Written as DNA, the CDR3 is TGTGCCAGCAGTTACGGCACCGGACAGGGGCGGGAAAAACTGTTTTTT. This sequence encodes CASSYGTGQGREKLFF.

CDR3 in amino acids: CASRQRSSGTGGEKLFF. The DNA of the CDR3 is TGTGCAAGTCGCCAGCGCTCTTCCGGGACAGGGGGTGAAAAACTGTTTTTT. The chain carries TRBV12-2 and TRBJ1-4; TRBD1 was called by the table and not checked on the DNA. TRBV12-2 is described as a pseudogene. CDR3 length equals 17 residues.

The count of this clone is one. The chain couples TRBV7-9 to TRBJ1-1, with 11 bases that match TRBD1. CDR1 SEHNR and CDR2 FQNEAQ come from the germline V gene (reference sequence). J was trimmed by 7 bases and V by 4 bases; bases with no gene match: 8. There are 15 residues in the CDR3. CDR3 bases: TGTGCCAGCAGCTACGGGGACAGGGGGGGAGTTGAAGCTTTCTTT. This translates into CASSYGDRGGVEAFF.

This clone was seen a single time. This chain connects TRBV6-5 to TRBJ2-2; tentatively, D is TRBD1 (6 bases). The V and J ends lost 5 bases and 7 bases respectively, with 11 bases between them. The CDR3 extends over 13 amino acids. Germline V CDR1 and CDR2: MNHEY, SVGAGI. CDR3 coding DNA: TGTGCCAGCAGTAATCAGGGGATCGGGGAGCTGTTTTTT. Protein sequence: CASSNQGIGELFF.

This clone was seen ten or more times. The CDR3 region is CASSSPGDRGYGELFF. CDR3 sequence (DNA): TGTGCCAGCAGTTCACCGGGGGATCGGGGGTACGGGGAGCTGTTTTTT. The chain carries TRBV28 and TRBJ2-2; tentatively, D is TRBD2 (6 bases). Trimming took 4 bases from V and 7 from J, leaving 19 bases between them. CDR3 length: 16 residues. CDR1 and CDR2 (germline): MDHEN, SYDVKM.

The chain employs TRBV4-1 and TRBJ2-3; D is undetermined. Germline V gene sequence: CDR1 MGHRA, CDR2 YSYEKL. This CDR3 spans 15 amino acids. V lost 5 bases, J lost 0 bases, and 12 bases lay in between. In nucleotides, the CDR3 is TGCGCCAGCAGCGCGAGTCCCCCAAGCACAGATACGCAGTATTTT. It encodes CASSASPPSTDTQYF.

The V gene is TRBV3-1 (or the pseudogene TRBV3-2), the J gene TRBJ2-3; 7 bases agree with TRBD1. Germline lookup yields CDR1 LGHDT and CDR2 YNNKEL (reference sequence). CDR3 size: 15 residues. V lost 6 bases and J lost 5; bases outside the gene matches: 11. In DNA form, the CDR3 reads TGTGCCAGCAGTCAAATCCAGGGGGTCGGAGATACGCAGTATTTT. This gives the protein CASSQIQGVGDTQYF.

The rearrangement links TRBV28 to TRBJ2-7, with TRBD2 identical over 10 bases. The CDR3 runs 19 residues. The ends lost 6 bases at V and 0 bases at J; junction bases unmatched: 17. CDR1 and CDR2 (germline): MDHEN, SYDVKM. This CDR3 is CASRGRGSSGRVSSYEQYF. CDR3 bases: TGTGCCAGCAGGGGCAGGGGGTCTAGCGGGAGAGTCAGCTCCTACGAGCAGTACTTC.

This clone was seen once. The rearrangement links TRBV5-1 to TRBJ1-1; weak D call: TRBD1 (6 bases). The V gene's germline CDR1 is SGHRS and CDR2 YFSETQ. This CDR3 comprises 15 residues. The V and J ends lost 0 bases and 4 bases respectively, with 13 bases between them. CDR3 DNA sequence: TGCGCCAGCAGCTTGGTGGCAGGGGCGAGCACTGAAGCTTTCTTT. It encodes CASSLVAGASTEAFF. Variable domain in full (rest from reference TRBV5-1 and TRBJ1-1): KAGVTQTPRYLIKTRGQQVTLSCSPISGHRSVSWYQQTPGQGLQFLFEYFSETQRNKGNFPGRFSGRQFSNSRSEMNVSTLELGDSALYLCASSLVAGASTEAFFGQGTRLTVV.

This clone was found once. The V and J genes are TRBV12-3 or TRBV12-4 and TRBJ2-1; TRBD1 matches at 8 bases. The CDR3 is 12 residues long. After removal of 6 bases from V and 9 bases from J, the junction contained 4 bases not matched to a gene. The CDR3 region has the DNA TGTGCCAGCAGGCGACAGGGGTCTGAGCAGTTCTTC. It codes for CASRRQGSEQFF.

The V gene is TRBV10-2, the J gene TRBJ2-7; 9 bases are a match to TRBD2. Germline V lookup: CDR1 WSHSY, CDR2 SAAADI. V shed 4 bases, J shed 7 bases, and the junction held 11 bases outside the gene matches. The CDR3 has 15 residues. CDR3 protein: CASSVSAGGSREQYF. DNA for the CDR3: TGCGCCAGCAGTGTATCAGCGGGAGGTTCGAGGGAGCAGTACTTC.

The V call is TRBV27, the J call TRBJ2-1, with D possibly TRBD2 on 6 matching bases. Germline V CDR1 and CDR2: MNHEY, SMNVEV (reference sequence). With 0 bases removed from V and 0 bases from J, the gap between germline ends came to 12 bases. This CDR3 is 17 amino acids long. Here the CDR3 DNA reads TGTGCCAGCAGTTTATCTCGGGGGACGACCTCCTACAATGAGCAGTTCTTC. Translating gives CASSLSRGTTSYNEQFF.

This clone was seen more than once but under ten times. The chain uses TRBV7-9 and TRBJ2-7; 14 nucleotides agree with TRBD2. Germline V gene lookup returns CDR1 SEHNR and CDR2 FQNEAQ (reference sequence). The ends lost 3 bases at V and 2 bases at J; junction bases unmatched: 12. This CDR3 is 19 amino acids long. The CDR3 sequence: CASSLAGTSGRSKAYEQYF. The CDR3 DNA reads TGTGCCAGCAGCTTGGCCGGGACTAGCGGGAGATCAAAAGCCTACGAGCAGTACTTC.

V is TRBV7-6 and J is TRBJ1-5; TRBD1 agrees at 7 bases. J gave up 7 bases and V 5 bases, and 8 bases lay outside the gene matches. This CDR3 comprises 14 residues. The germline V gene encodes CDR1 SGHVS and CDR2 FNYEAQ. The CDR3 reads CASSPGQAGQPQHF. CDR3 bases: TGTGCCAGCAGCCCTGGACAGGCCGGGCAGCCCCAGCATTTT. Combining the CDR3 with reference TRBV7-6 and TRBJ1-5 gives the whole variable domain GAGVSQSPRYKVTKRGQDVALRCDPISGHVSLYWYRQALGQGPEFLTYFNYEAQQDKSGLPNDRFSAERPEGSISTLTIQRTEQRDSAMYRCASSPGQAGQPQHFGDGTRLSIL.

The chain uses TRBV4-2 and TRBJ2-5; tentative D call: TRBD1 (5 bases). Germline V CDR1 and CDR2: LGHNA, YNFKEQ. The CDR3 sequence is 15 residues long. The V and J ends lost 0 bases and 2 bases respectively, with 10 bases between them. This CDR3 reads CASSQDVRTQETQYF. CDR3 nucleotide sequence: TGTGCCAGCAGCCAAGATGTCCGGACACAAGAGACCCAGTACTTC.

The chain combines TRBV20-1 with TRBJ2-5; D uncertain. The V end lost 7 bases, the J end lost 4 bases, and 10 bases lay between the germline ends. Germline CDR1 reads DFQATT; CDR2 reads SNEGSKA (reference sequence). The CDR3 has 11 residues. The CDR3 coding sequence is TGCAGTGGTCAATCAGGAGAGACCCAGTACTTC. It codes for CSGQSGETQYF.

The J gene is TRBJ2-1, the V gene TRBV6-5; D might be TRBD2 (6 bases). The V end lost 5 bases, the J end lost 1 base, and 12 bases lay between the germline ends. Germline V lookup: CDR1 MNHEY, CDR2 SVGAGI. The CDR3 covers 15 residues. The CDR3 protein is CASSLQRASYNEQFF. CDR3 sequence (DNA): TGTGCCAGCAGTCTCCAGCGGGCTTCCTACAATGAGCAGTTCTTC.

This chain uses TRBV5-1 with TRBJ2-3; 8 bases line up with TRBD2. The CDR3 runs to 17 residues. Per the germline V gene, CDR1 is SGHRS and CDR2 is YFSETQ. V lost 2 bases to trimming and J lost 6 bases; unmatched junction nucleotides: 14. The CDR3 nucleotides read TGCGCCAGCAGCTTTTTGGAAGCGGGAGCTCCGGGGGATACGCAGTATTTT. Amino acid sequence: CASSFLEAGAPGDTQYF.